The subject of this entry is one T cell receptor beta chain. What it binds is unknown. This sample was taken from a study of cytomegalovirus exposure and HLA in healthy donors. Whole-study context: Clustering assigned 81% of the approximately 400 genotyped donors to the Caucasian-associated ancestry cluster.

PCR primers comprised 60 Vbeta and 13 Jbeta primers. Here immunoSEQ multiplex PCR was the method, and the copy in TCRdb shows in-frame clones only, minus some. The sample has about 240,000 clones; just under 80% are singletons. With V trimmed by 3 bases and J by 8 bases, 6 bases remained unmatched. The CDR3 is 13 residues long. The V gene's germline CDR1 is WNHNN and CDR2 SYGVQD (reference sequence). Study-level results: Some TCR beta chains (roughly 160 of them) were listed as cytomegalovirus-associated.

The V call is TRBV10-1, the J call TRBJ1-2; 7 bases map to TRBD1. This clonotype originated in a boy aged 5-17 years in good health and CMV-seronegative. Source material: PBMCs. As DNA, the CDR3 is TGCGCCAGCAGTGAAACAGGGGAAGGGGGCTACACCTTC. Translating gives CASSETGEGGYTF.